The 16 T cell receptor beta chains presented below share a single source sample, sequenced in a study of T-cell memory formation after mild COVID-19. A single record per CDR3 protein comes from TCRdb applying MiXCR to the 5' RACE reads. The sample shows 400,000 or so distinct CDR3 sequences, roughly 20% of them seen only once. Sequencing was done on a sample of PBMCs or a T cell subset sorted from them (not recorded which). These receptors were obtained from an adult woman who had mild COVID-19 (a few samples of this study predate the infection). Cell type and time point are not known.

The chain links TRBV20-1 to TRBJ2-7, with 7 bases aligning to TRBD1. The CDR3 is 14 amino acids. Germline V gives CDR1 DFQATT, CDR2 SNEGSKA (reference sequence). Trimming cost V 5 bases and J 5 bases; bases outside gene matches: 12. The DNA for the CDR3 is TGCAGTGCTGATTTACAGGGGCGGCCGGACGAGCAGTACTTC. Amino acid sequence: CSADLQGRPDEQYF.

This clonotype occurred many times. The V and J genes are TRBV7-2 and TRBJ2-1, with 13 bases matching TRBD2. The germline V gene has CDR1 SGHTA and CDR2 FQGNSA. This CDR3 region has 15 residues. Losses at the gene ends were 1 base for V and 6 bases for J; bases not matched to a gene: 0. The CDR3: CASSLGLAGGNEQFF. In nucleotides, the CDR3 is TGTGCCAGCAGCTTAGGACTAGCGGGGGGCAATGAGCAGTTCTTC.

This clonotype was counted a few times. The chain recombines TRBV2 with TRBJ1-1, with D tentatively TRBD1 (5 bases). CDR3 length: 14 amino acids. Trimming cost V 3 bases and J 0 bases, with 8 bases left between them. CDR1 is SNHLY, CDR2 FYNNEI, per germline. The CDR3 sequence: CASSDGGMNTEAFF. The CDR3 coding sequence is TGTGCCAGCAGTGACGGGGGGATGAACACTGAAGCTTTCTTT.

The chain carries TRBV29-1 and TRBJ2-1; D unclear. Trimming removed 6 bases at V and 7 bases at J, with 10 bases between. There are 11 residues in the CDR3. Germline lookup yields CDR1 SQVTM and CDR2 ANQGSEA. As DNA, the CDR3 is TGCAGCGTCCGGATCCATAATGAGCAGTTCTTC. It yields the protein CSVRIHNEQFF.

There are a few counts of this clonotype. V usage is TRBV7-3 and J usage is TRBJ1-1; TRBD1 aligns across 8 bases. Germline V lookup: CDR1 SGHTA, CDR2 FQGTGA. With V trimmed by 5 bases and J by 3 bases, 2 bases remained unmatched. The CDR3 spans 13 residues. DNA for the CDR3: TGTGCCAGCAGCGAGGACAGGGACACTGAAGCTTTCTTT. The encoded protein is CASSEDRDTEAFF.

The chain uses TRBV18 and TRBJ2-1; no clear D. Germline assignment: CDR1 KGHSH and CDR2 LQKENI. V was trimmed by 2 bases and J by 14 bases, leaving 13 bases between them. The CDR3 runs 12 residues. The CDR3 spells CASSPGYGWKFF. Here the CDR3 DNA reads TGTGCCAGCTCACCAGGTTATGGTTGGAAGTTCTTC.

V and J are TRBV12-3 or TRBV12-4 and TRBJ1-2; D remains unclear. The V and J ends lost 7 bases and 5 bases respectively, with 14 bases between them. The CDR3 runs 13 residues. The CDR3 DNA sequence: TGTGCCAGCACCCAACCGTGGGGATATGGCTACACCTTC. Its protein is CASTQPWGYGYTF.

This clonotype was observed a handful of times. V is TRBV7-9 and J is TRBJ1-1; D is uncertain. Germline CDR1 and CDR2: SEHNR and FQNEAQ (reference sequence). Trimming stripped 5 bases from V and 6 bases from J, with 13 bases between. The CDR3 totals 13 residues. The CDR3 region has the DNA TGTGCCAGCAGCCTCCGTCGGGTCTCTGAAGCTTTCTTT. Translation: CASSLRRVSEAFF.

This clonotype came up a few times. The V and J genes are TRBV9 and TRBJ2-5; perhaps TRBD2 as D (6 bases). The ends were cut back, 3 bases at V and 4 bases at J, with 13 bases in the middle. The CDR3 spans 14 residues. Germline V gives CDR1 SGDLS, CDR2 YYNGEE. The CDR3 here is CASSALASGETQYF. The DNA of the CDR3 is TGTGCCAGCAGCGCTCTAGCGTCTGGAGAGACCCAGTACTTC. The full variable domain, its missing parts supplied by reference TRBV9 and TRBJ2-5, is DSGVTQTPKHLITATGQRVTLRCSPRSGDLSVYWYQQSLDQGLQFLIQYYNGEERAKGNILERFSAQQFPDLHSELNLSSLELGDSALYFCASSALASGETQYFGPGTRLLVL.

The rearrangement links TRBV5-4 to TRBJ2-7; 8 bases map to TRBD2. The V gene's germline CDR1 is SGHNT and CDR2 YYREEE (reference sequence). Trimming took 2 bases from V and 0 from J; bases not matched to a gene: 7. This CDR3 region has 16 residues. The CDR3: CASSLGLALNSYEQYF. The CDR3 DNA is TGTGCCAGCAGCTTAGGACTAGCTCTCAACTCCTACGAGCAGTACTTC.

This rearrangement joins TRBV5-1 to TRBJ2-3; D uncertain. Germline V lookup: CDR1 SGHRS, CDR2 YFSETQ. The CDR3 contains 15 residues. The V gene lost 0 bases and the J gene lost 0 bases, with 8 bases spanning the gap. DNA for the CDR3: TGCGCCAGCAGCTTGGGTCATTCTAGCACAGATACGCAGTATTTT. Amino acid sequence: CASSLGHSSTDTQYF. The variable domain in full, with the rest retrieved from reference TRBV5-1 and TRBJ2-3, is KAGVTQTPRYLIKTRGQQVTLSCSPISGHRSVSWYQQTPGQGLQFLFEYFSETQRNKGNFPGRFSGRQFSNSRSEMNVSTLELGDSALYLCASSLGHSSTDTQYFGPGTRLTVL.

This chain links TRBV18 with TRBJ2-3; D remains unclear. There are 16 residues in the CDR3. Germline V lookup: CDR1 KGHSH, CDR2 LQKENI. The V end was cut by 3 bases, the J end by 0 bases, with 13 bases between. This CDR3 is CASSPYKSTSTDTQYF. The CDR3 bases are TGTGCCAGCTCACCGTATAAAAGTACTAGCACAGATACGCAGTATTTT. The variable domain in full, completed from reference TRBV18 and TRBJ2-3, reads NAGVMQNPRHLVRRRGQEARLRCSPMKGHSHVYWYRQLPEEGLKFMVYLQKENIIDESGMPKERFSAEFPKEGPSILRIQQVVRGDSAAYFCASSPYKSTSTDTQYFGPGTRLTVL.

This clonotype has just a few counts. CDR3 bases: TGTGCCAGCAGTTTAGCTTTGTCCTTTCGCACAGATACGCAGTATTTT. Translating it yields CASSLALSFRTDTQYF. The chain couples TRBV12-3 or TRBV12-4 to TRBJ2-3; D is unresolved. This CDR3 comprises 16 residues. Between the trimmed V and J ends, which lost 0 bases and 1 base, there was a span of 11 bases.

This sequence joins TRBV24-1 and TRBJ2-3; 9 bases are a match to TRBD1. CDR3 length equals 14 residues. The J segment lost 6 bases and the V segment lost 3 bases, leaving 3 bases of the junction unmatched. Per the germline V gene, CDR1 is KGHDR and CDR2 is SFDVKD. The CDR3 is CATSDGTGLDTQYF. The CDR3 DNA follows: TGTGCCACCAGTGATGGGACAGGGTTGGATACGCAGTATTTT.

The chain recombines TRBV5-1 with TRBJ2-6; D gene unclear. The CDR3 runs to 15 residues. Germline loops: CDR1 SGHRS, CDR2 YFSETQ. V lost 0 bases to trimming and J lost 0 bases, with 4 bases between them. CDR3 DNA sequence: TGCGCCAGCAGCTTGGCCTTCTCTGGGGCCAACGTCCTGACTTTC. It translates to CASSLAFSGANVLTF.

The V call is TRBV5-1, the J call TRBJ2-4, with D maybe TRBD1 (6 bases). Germline lookup yields CDR1 SGHRS and CDR2 YFSETQ. The CDR3 consists of 14 residues. With 2 bases removed from V and 7 bases from J, the gap between germline ends came to 13 bases. The CDR3 region has the DNA TGCGCCAGCAGCTTTAGGACAGAGGAGAACATTCAGTACTTC. Its protein is CASSFRTEENIQYF. Looking up the rest from reference TRBV5-1 and TRBJ2-4 gives the full variable domain: KAGVTQTPRYLIKTRGQQVTLSCSPISGHRSVSWYQQTPGQGLQFLFEYFSETQRNKGNFPGRFSGRQFSNSRSEMNVSTLELGDSALYLCASSFRTEENIQYFGAGTRLSVL.